The TCR beta chain under discussion was sequenced for a study of regulatory T cells in long-lasting Graves disease. Overall study results and limits: Persistent disease samples used TRBV28, TRBJ1-2 and TRBJ2-5 preferentially. Analysis covered peripheral blood alone, not thyroid tissue.

As to time point: newly diagnosed GD, antithyroid drugs for less than 3 months. RNA isolated from PBMCs was used to make the TCR library. Graves' disease diagnosis followed American Thyroid Association guidelines. CDR1 and CDR2 (germline): SQVTM, ANQGSEA. This CDR3 has 14 residues. V dropped 4 bases and J dropped 2; count of bases not matched to a gene: 6. According to the study, TCR beta libraries were built with iRepertoire HTBI primers and CDR3-region Arm-PCR. In TCRdb, the multiplex PCR reads were re-called with MiXCR into one record per CDR3 protein. The table includes under 250,000 distinct CDR3 sequences, roughly a fifth detected once. The table lists this clonotype with a few counts. The target antigen is unknown.

The receptor's source is a female donor with Graves disease. V usage is TRBV29-1 and J usage is TRBJ2-7, with 9 nucleotides matching TRBD1. The sequenced sample was peripheral blood mononuclear cells (PBMCs), obtained at new diagnosis, from a patient treated with antithyroid drugs. The CDR3 nucleotides read TGCAGCGTTGTATCTGACAGGGGGACCTACGAGCAGTACTTC. This encodes CSVVSDRGTYEQYF.